One sample yielded the 5 T cell receptor beta chains listed below, sequenced in a study of Ad26.COV2.S vaccination and SARS-CoV-2 variants. Method: immunoSEQ multiplex PCR; TCRdb's copy keeps in-frame clones and lacks some. The sample includes roughly 380,000 clones, around 87% of them seen just once. The treatment was: roughly 18 received Ad26.COV2.S at low or high dose, single or two shots; 5 received placebo; per-sample allocation not given. Sampling occurred on day 63 after the first vaccine or placebo injection. The sequences come from peripheral blood, collected in a trial of Ad26.COV2.S vaccine versus placebo. These receptors originate from a person aged 18 to 59 who received the Ad26.COV2.S COVID-19 vaccine or a placebo.

The chain carries TRBV7-9 and TRBJ1-6; D may be TRBD1 (5 bases). The CDR3 runs 16 residues. Germline CDR1 and CDR2: SEHNR and FQNEAQ (reference sequence). Deletions cut 5 bases from V and 11 bases from J, with 22 bases between. The CDR3 sequence is CASSLGGGGSLTPLHF. The DNA of the CDR3 is TGTGCCAGCAGCCTCGGTGGGGGAGGGAGCCTCACACCCCTCCACTTT.

This sequence joins TRBV4-2 and TRBJ2-7; the match to TRBD1 covers 10 bases. Germline V gives CDR1 LGHNA, CDR2 YNFKEQ. The trim removed 2 bases at V and 0 bases at J, leaving 7 bases unmatched. This CDR3 is 17 amino acids long. The DNA of the CDR3 is TGTGCCAGCAGCCAACTTACGGGACAGGGGAGCTCCTACGAGCAGTACTTC. Amino acids: CASSQLTGQGSSYEQYF.

This clone has a single count. The chain recombines TRBV7-9 with TRBJ1-2, with D possibly matching TRBD1 (6 bases). The length of the CDR3 is 14 residues. Germline assignment: CDR1 SEHNR and CDR2 FQNEAQ (reference sequence). Trimming shortened V by 7 bases and J by 4 bases, and 16 bases separated the two germline ends. CDR3 sequence: CASTTGAGTYGYTF. DNA of the CDR3: TGTGCCAGCACGACAGGTGCGGGGACCTATGGCTACACCTTC.

The rearrangement joins TRBV20-1 to TRBJ2-5; D unclear. CDR1 is DFQATT and CDR2 is SNEGSKA in the germline V gene (reference sequence). This CDR3 has 11 amino acids. V was cut by 3 bases and J by 3 bases, with 5 bases left in between. CDR3 sequence: CSASMEETQYF. CDR3 nucleotides: TGCAGTGCTAGTATGGAAGAGACCCAGTACTTC.

The chain recombines TRBV6-8 with TRBJ2-5; D is unclear. The germline CDR1 and CDR2 sequences are MNHGY and SAAAGT. V lost 4 bases to trimming and J lost 5 bases, with 23 bases between them. This CDR3 region has 17 residues. Here the CDR3 DNA reads TGTGCCAGCAGTTTCCTCCTCCGACTGCTTCCGTGGGAGACCCAGTACTTC. This translates into CASSFLLRLLPWETQYF.